The TCR beta chain under discussion was sequenced for a study of OX40 agonist ivuxolimab in advanced cancers. Produced via immunoSEQ multiplex PCR; TCRdb's table is partial and in-frame only. The data hold 84,000 or so clones, with over 75% observed a single time. This CDR3 has 15 residues. J gave up 7 bases and V 4 bases, and 5 bases lay outside the gene matches. Germline values: CDR1 SGDLS, CDR2 YYNGEE. As regards this clone: At the DNA level, this CDR3 is encoded by other sequences in the same sample as well.

The sequences come from CD4+ or CD8+ T cells sorted from blood, collected in a trial of the OX40 agonist ivuxolimab. This chain uses TRBV9 with TRBJ1-6; 10 bases are shared with TRBD1. The sequence derives from an adult with an advanced solid tumor such as melanoma, head and neck, liver or kidney cancer. The CDR3 coding sequence is TGTGCCAGCAGCCCGGGACAGGGGAAGAATTCACCCCTCCACTTT. It is translated as CASSPGQGKNSPLHF.